This T cell receptor beta chain is from a study of blood T cell repertoires in COVID-19. Overall study context: The origin of the acute and convalescent COVID-19 samples was the United States, Italy and Spain. T cells, B-cell-depleted T cells, or PBMCs supplied cDNA or gDNA.

Original processing notes: Amplification with reference gene primers provided the estimates of nucleated cell counts. Data came from immunoSEQ multiplex PCR; TCRdb stores just in-frame clones and leaves some out. The V and J calls and the clone size are those of that table, but D and trimming were determined from the DNA. Of fewer than 50,000 clones in the sample, approximately 85% were seen once. This CDR3 contains 15 residues. V was clipped by 5 bases and J by 0 bases; unmatched bases: 7. CDR1 and CDR2 (germline): ENHRY, SYGVKD. The J gene is TRBJ2-7, the V gene TRBV10-3, with 7 bases lining up with TRBD2. Sequencing used peripheral blood. The TCR comes from a man aged 40-49 years with active or convalescent COVID-19. The CDR3 DNA is TGTGCCATCAGTTTCCTGCGGGGGACCTCCTACGAGCAGTACTTC. It codes for CAISFLRGTSYEQYF.